The T cell receptor (beta chain) under discussion was sequenced for a study of spatial heterogeneity in lung cancer. The CDR3 consists of 14 residues. Germline CDR1 reads DFQATT; CDR2 reads SNEGSKA (reference sequence). Trimming at V came to 3 bases and at J to 4 bases, leaving 6 bases not matched to a gene. The sample holds many counts of this clonotype. Its antigen remains unidentified. Regarding the study as a whole: Coverage of tumor T cells was estimated at roughly 7% for alpha chains and approximately 12% for beta chains. Higher tumor mutation counts went along with higher counts of expanded intratumoral alpha and beta TCRs.

Described time point: sample taken at primary tumor resection. TCRdb independently ran MiXCR on the 5' RACE reads; one entry per CDR3 protein. This sample has about 18,000 distinct CDR3 sequences; more than 5.5% occur once, and the top ten carry 3% to 4%. V gene TRBV20-1 combines with J gene TRBJ2-3, with 8 nucleotides matching TRBD1. This specimen was lung tumor tissue, taken at surgery. The receptor comes from a female donor with early-stage non-small cell lung cancer. The CDR3 here is CSARDRVHPDTQYF. The CDR3, as DNA: TGCAGTGCTAGGGACAGGGTCCATCCAGATACGCAGTATTTT.